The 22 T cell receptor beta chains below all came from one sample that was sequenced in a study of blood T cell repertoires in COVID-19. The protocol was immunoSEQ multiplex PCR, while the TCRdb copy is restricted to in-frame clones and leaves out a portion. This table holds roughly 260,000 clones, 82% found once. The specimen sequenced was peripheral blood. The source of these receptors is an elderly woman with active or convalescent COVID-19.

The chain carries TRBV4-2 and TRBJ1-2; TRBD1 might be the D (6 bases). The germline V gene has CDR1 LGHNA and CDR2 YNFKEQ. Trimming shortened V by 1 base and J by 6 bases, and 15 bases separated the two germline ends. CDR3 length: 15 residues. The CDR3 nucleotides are TGTGCCAGCAGCCAAGCATTACAGGGTAGAGATGGCTACACCTTC. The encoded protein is CASSQALQGRDGYTF.

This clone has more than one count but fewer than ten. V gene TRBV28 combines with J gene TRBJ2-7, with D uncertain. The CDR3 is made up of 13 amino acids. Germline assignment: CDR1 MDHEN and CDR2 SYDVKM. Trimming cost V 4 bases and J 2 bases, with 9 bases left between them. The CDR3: CASSSPNPYEQYF. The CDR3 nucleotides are TGTGCCAGCAGTTCCCCAAATCCCTACGAGCAGTACTTC.

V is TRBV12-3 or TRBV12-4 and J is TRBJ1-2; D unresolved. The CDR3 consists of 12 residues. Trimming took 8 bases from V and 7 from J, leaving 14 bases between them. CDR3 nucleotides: TGTGCCAGCTCAACCACTTTCGCTGGCTACACCTTC. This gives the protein CASSTTFAGYTF.

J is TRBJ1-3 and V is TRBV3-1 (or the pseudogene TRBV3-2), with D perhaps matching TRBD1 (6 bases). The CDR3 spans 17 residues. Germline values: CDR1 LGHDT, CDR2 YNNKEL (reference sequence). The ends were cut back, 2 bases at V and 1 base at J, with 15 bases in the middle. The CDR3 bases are TGTGCCAGCAGCCAAATAACTGGCAGGGGTTCTGGAAACACCATATATTTT. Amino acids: CASSQITGRGSGNTIYF.

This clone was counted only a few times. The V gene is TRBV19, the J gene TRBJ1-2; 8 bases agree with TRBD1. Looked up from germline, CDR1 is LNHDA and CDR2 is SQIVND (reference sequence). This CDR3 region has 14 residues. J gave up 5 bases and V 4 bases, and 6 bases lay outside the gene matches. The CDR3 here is CASSTTGEGYGYTF. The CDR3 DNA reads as TGTGCCAGTAGTACGACAGGGGAAGGATATGGCTACACCTTC.

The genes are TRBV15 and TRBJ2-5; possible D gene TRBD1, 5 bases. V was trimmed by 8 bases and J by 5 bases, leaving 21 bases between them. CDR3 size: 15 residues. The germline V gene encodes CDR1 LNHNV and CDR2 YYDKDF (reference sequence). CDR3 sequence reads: CATSQTVHAGETQYF. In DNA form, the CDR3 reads TGTGCCACCTCGCAGACAGTTCACGCCGGGGAGACCCAGTACTTC.

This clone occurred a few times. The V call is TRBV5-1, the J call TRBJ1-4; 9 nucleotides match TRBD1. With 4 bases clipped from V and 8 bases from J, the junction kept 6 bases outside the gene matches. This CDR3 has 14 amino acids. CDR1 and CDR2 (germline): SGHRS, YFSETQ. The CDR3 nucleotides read TGCGCCAGCAGCCCTGGACAGGGGAGGGAAAAACTGTTTTTT. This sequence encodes CASSPGQGREKLFF.

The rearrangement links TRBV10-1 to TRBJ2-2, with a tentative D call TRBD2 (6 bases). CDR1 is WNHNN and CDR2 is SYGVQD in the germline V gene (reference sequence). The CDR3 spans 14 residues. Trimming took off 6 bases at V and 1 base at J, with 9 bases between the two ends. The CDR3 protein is CASRMGGNTGELFF. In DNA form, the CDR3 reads TGCGCCAGCAGGATGGGAGGGAACACCGGGGAGCTGTTTTTT.

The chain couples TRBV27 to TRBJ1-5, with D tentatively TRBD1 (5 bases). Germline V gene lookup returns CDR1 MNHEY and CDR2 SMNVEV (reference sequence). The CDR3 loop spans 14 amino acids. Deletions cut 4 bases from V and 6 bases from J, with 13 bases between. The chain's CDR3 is CASSYSGWFQPQHF. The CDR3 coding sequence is TGTGCCAGCAGTTATTCAGGGTGGTTTCAGCCCCAGCATTTT.

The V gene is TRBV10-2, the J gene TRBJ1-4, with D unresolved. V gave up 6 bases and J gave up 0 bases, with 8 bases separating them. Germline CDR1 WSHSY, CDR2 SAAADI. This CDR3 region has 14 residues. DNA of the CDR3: TGCGCCAGCAGGACACTTGCAACTAATGAAAAACTGTTTTTT. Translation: CASRTLATNEKLFF.

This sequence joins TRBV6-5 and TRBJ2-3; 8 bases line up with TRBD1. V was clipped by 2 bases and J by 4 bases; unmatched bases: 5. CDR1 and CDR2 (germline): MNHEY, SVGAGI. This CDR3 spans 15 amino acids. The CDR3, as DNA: TGTGCCAGCAGTTACATGGGACAGGTTTCAGATACGCAGTATTTT. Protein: CASSYMGQVSDTQYF.

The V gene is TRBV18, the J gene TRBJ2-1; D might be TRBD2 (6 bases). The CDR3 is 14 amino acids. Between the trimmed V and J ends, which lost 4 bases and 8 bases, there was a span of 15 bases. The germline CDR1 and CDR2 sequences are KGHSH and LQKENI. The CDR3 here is CASSRGWTIDEQFF. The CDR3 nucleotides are TGTGCCAGCTCACGAGGGTGGACTATCGATGAGCAGTTCTTC.

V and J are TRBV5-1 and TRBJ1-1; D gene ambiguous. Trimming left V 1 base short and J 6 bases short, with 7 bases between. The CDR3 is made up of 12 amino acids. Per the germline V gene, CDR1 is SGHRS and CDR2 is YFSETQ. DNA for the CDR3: TGCGCCAGCAGCTTGACAGCGGCTGAAGCTTTCTTT. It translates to CASSLTAAEAFF.

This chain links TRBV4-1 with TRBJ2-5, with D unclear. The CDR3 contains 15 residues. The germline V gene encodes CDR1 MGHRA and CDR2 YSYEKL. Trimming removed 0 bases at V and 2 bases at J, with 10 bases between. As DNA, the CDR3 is TGCGCCAGCAGCCAAGATGGGCAGAGACAAGAGACCCAGTACTTC. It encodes CASSQDGQRQETQYF.

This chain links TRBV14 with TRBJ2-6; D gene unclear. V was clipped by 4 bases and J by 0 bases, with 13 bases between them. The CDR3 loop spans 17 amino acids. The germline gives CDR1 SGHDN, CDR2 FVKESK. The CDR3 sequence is CASSPTRVLSGANVLTF. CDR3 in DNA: TGTGCCAGCAGCCCTACACGGGTTCTCTCTGGGGCCAACGTCCTGACTTTC.

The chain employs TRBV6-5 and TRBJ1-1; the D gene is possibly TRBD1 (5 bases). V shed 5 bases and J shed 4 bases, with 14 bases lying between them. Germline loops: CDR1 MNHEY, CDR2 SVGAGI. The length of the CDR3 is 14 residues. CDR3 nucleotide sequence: TGTGCCAGCAGTCCGGGGGGAGGGACCACTGAAGCTTTCTTT. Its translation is CASSPGGGTTEAFF.

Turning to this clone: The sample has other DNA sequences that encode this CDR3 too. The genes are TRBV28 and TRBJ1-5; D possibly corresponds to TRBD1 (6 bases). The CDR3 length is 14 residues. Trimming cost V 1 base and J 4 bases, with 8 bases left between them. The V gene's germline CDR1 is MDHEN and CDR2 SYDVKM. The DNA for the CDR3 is TGTGCCAGCAGTTTATCCCAGGGGAATCAGCCCCAGCATTTT. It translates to CASSLSQGNQPQHF.

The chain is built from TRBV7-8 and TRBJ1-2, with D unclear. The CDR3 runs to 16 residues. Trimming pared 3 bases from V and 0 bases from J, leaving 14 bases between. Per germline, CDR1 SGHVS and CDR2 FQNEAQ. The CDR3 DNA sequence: TGTGCCAGCAGCTTGGGTTTGAGCGCGACTAACTATGGCTACACCTTC. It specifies CASSLGLSATNYGYTF. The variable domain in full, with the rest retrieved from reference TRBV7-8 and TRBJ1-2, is GAGVSQSPRYKVAKRGQDVALRCDPISGHVSLFWYQQALGQGPEFLTYFQNEAQLDKSGLPSDRFFAERPEGSVSTLKIQRTQQEDSAVYLCASSLGLSATNYGYTFGSGTRLTVV.

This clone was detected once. DNA for the CDR3: TGTGCCAGCAGTCGACAGGGCAACCGGGCTTTCTTT. Its translation: CASSRQGNRAFF. This chain uses TRBV6-5 with TRBJ1-1; 7 bases fit TRBD1. Germline CDR1 is MNHEY and CDR2 is SVGAGI. The length of the CDR3 is 12 residues. The trim removed 5 bases at V and 11 bases at J, leaving 8 bases unmatched.

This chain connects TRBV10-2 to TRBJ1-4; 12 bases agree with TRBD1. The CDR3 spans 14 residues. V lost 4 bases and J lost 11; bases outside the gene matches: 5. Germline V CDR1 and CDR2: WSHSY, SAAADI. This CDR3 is CASSGDRGPGKLFF. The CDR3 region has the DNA TGCGCCAGCAGTGGGGACAGGGGGCCTGGGAAACTGTTTTTT.

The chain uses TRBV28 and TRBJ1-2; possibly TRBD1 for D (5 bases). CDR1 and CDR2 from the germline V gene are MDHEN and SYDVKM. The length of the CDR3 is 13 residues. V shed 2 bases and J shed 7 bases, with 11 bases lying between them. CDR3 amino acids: CASSLAGEGGYTF. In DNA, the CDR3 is TGTGCCAGCAGTTTAGCGGGGGAGGGTGGCTACACCTTC.

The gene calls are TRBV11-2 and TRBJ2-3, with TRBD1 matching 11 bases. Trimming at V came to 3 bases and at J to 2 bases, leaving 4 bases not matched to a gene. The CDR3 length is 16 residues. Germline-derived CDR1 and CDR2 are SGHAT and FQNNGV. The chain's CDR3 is CASSFRTGGFTDTQYF. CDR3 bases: TGTGCCAGCAGCTTCAGGACAGGGGGCTTCACAGATACGCAGTATTTT. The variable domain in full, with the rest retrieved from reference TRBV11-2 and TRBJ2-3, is EAGVAQSPRYKIIEKRQSVAFWCNPISGHATLYWYQQILGQGPKLLIQFQNNGVVDDSQLPKDRFSAERLKGVDSTLKIQPAKLEDSAVYLCASSFRTGGFTDTQYFGPGTRLTVL.